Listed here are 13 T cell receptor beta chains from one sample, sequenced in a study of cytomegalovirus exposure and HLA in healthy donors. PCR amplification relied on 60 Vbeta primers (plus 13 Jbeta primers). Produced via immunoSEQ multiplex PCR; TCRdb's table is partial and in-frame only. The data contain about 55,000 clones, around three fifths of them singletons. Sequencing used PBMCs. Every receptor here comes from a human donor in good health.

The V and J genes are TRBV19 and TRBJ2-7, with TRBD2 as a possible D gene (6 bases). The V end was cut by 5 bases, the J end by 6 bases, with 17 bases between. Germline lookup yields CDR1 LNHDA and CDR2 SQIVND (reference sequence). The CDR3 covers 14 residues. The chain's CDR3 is CASSPSQGGTEQYF. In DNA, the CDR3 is TGTGCCAGTAGTCCCTCTCAGGGAGGCACCGAGCAGTACTTC. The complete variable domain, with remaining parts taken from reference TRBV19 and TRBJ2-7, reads DGGITQSPKYLFRKEGQNVTLSCEQNLNHDAMYWYRQDPGQGLRLIYYSQIVNDFQKGDIAEGYSVSREKKESFPLTVTSAQKNPTAFYLCASSPSQGGTEQYFGPGTRLTVT.

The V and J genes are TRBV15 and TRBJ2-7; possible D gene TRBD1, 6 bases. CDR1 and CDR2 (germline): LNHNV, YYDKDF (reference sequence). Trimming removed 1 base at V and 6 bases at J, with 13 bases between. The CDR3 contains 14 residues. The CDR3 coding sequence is TGTGCCACCAGCAGAGGGGTCAGGGGAAGCGAGCAGTACTTC. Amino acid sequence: CATSRGVRGSEQYF. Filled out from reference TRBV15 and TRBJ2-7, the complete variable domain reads DAMVIQNPRYQVTQFGKPVTLSCSQTLNHNVMYWYQQKSSQAPKLLFHYYDKDFNNEADTPDNFQSRRPNTSFCFLDIRSPGLGDTAMYLCATSRGVRGSEQYFGPGTRLTVT.

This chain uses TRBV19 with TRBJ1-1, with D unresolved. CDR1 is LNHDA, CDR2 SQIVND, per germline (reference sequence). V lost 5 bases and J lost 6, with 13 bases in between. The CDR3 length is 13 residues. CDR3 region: CASSFLGGPEAFF. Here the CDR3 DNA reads TGTGCCAGTAGTTTCCTTGGAGGGCCTGAAGCTTTCTTT. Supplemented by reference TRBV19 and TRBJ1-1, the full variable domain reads DGGITQSPKYLFRKEGQNVTLSCEQNLNHDAMYWYRQDPGQGLRLIYYSQIVNDFQKGDIAEGYSVSREKKESFPLTVTSAQKNPTAFYLCASSFLGGPEAFFGQGTRLTVV.

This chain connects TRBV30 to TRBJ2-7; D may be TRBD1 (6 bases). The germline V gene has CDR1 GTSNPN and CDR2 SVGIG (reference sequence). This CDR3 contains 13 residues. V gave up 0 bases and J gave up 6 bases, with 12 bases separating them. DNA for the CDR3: TGTGCCTGGAGTGTCGGACAGTTGGGCGAGCAGTACTTC. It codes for CAWSVGQLGEQYF.

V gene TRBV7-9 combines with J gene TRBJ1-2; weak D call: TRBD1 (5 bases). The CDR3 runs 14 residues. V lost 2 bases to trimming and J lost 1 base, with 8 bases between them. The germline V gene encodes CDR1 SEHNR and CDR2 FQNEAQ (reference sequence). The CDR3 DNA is TGTGCCAGCAGCTTAAGGGGTGGTAACTATGGCTACACCTTC. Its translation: CASSLRGGNYGYTF.

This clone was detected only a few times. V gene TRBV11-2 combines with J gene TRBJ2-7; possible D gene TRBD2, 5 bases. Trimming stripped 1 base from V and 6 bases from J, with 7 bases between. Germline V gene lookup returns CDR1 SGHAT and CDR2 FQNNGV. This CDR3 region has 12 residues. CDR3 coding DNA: TGTGCCAGCAGCTTAGTCCGGGGCGAGCAGTACTTC. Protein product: CASSLVRGEQYF.

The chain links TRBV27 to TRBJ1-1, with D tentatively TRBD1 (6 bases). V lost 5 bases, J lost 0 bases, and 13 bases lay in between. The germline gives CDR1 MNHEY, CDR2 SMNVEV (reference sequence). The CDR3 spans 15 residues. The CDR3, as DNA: TGTGCCAGCAGTCCCCGTCAGGGGTTGAACACTGAAGCTTTCTTT. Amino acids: CASSPRQGLNTEAFF.

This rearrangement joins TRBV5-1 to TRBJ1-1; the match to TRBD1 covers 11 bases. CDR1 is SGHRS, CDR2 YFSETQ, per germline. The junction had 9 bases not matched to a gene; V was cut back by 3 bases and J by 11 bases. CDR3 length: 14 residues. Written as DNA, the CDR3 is TGCGCCAGCAGCTCGCTAGGACAGGGGGCGCGGGCTTTCTTT. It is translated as CASSSLGQGARAFF.

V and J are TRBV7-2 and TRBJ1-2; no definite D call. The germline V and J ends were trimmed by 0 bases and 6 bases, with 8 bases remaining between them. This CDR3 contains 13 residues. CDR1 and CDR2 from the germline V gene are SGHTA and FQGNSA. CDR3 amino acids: CASSLAFVNGYTF. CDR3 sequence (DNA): TGTGCCAGCAGCTTAGCCTTCGTTAATGGCTACACCTTC.

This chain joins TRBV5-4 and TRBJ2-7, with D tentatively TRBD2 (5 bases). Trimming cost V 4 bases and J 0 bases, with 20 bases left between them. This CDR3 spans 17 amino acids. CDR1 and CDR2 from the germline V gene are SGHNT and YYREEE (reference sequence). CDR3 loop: CASSPRAGPTFSYEQYF. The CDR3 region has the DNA TGTGCCAGCAGCCCACGGGCGGGTCCCACCTTCTCCTACGAGCAGTACTTC.

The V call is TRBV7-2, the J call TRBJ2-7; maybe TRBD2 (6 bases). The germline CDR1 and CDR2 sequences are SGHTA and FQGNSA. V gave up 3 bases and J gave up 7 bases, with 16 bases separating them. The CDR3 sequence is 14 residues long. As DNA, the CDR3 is TGTGCCAGCAGCTTTGGAGGGTCCGCCGGGGAGCAGTACTTC. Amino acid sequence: CASSFGGSAGEQYF.

The CDR3 region is CASSQDLSRYEQYF. As DNA, the CDR3 is TGCGCCAGCAGCCAAGATTTATCGCGATACGAGCAGTACTTC. The chain combines TRBV4-1 with TRBJ2-7; D remains unclear. The CDR3 has 14 residues. Germline values: CDR1 MGHRA, CDR2 YSYEKL. V dropped 0 bases and J dropped 4 bases, with 10 bases sitting between them.

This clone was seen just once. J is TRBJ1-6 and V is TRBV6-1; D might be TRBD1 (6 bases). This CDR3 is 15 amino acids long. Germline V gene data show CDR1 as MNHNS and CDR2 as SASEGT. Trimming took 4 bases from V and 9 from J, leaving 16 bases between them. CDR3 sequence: CASSAEGGGSSPLHF. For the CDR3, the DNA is TGTGCCAGCAGTGCGGAGGGGGGGGGTAGTTCACCCCTCCACTTT.